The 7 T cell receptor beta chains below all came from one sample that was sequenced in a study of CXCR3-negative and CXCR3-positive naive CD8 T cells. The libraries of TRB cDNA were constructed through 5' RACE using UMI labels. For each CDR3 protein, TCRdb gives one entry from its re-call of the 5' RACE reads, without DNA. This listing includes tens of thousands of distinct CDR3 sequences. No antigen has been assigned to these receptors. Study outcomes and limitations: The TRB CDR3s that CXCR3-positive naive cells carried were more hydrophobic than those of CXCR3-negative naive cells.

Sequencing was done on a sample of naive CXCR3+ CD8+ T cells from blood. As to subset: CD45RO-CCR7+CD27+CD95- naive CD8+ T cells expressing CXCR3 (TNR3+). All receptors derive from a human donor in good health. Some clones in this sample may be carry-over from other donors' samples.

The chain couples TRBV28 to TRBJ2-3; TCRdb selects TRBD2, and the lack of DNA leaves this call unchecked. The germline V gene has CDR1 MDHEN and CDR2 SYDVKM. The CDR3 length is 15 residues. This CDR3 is CASSQGTSSADTQYF.

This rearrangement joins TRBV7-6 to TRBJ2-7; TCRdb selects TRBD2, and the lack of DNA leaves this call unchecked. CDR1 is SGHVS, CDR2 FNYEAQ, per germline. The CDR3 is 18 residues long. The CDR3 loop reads CASSLARAQATSSYEQYF.

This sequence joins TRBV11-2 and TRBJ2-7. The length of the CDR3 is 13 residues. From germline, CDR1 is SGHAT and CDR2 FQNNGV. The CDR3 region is CASSLVRFYEQYF.

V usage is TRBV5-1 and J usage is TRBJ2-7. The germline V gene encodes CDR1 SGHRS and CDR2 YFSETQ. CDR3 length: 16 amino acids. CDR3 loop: CASRQSDFLPSYEQYF. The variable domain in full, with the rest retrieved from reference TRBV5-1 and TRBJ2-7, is KAGVTQTPRYLIKTRGQQVTLSCSPISGHRSVSWYQQTPGQGLQFLFEYFSETQRNKGNFPGRFSGRQFSNSRSEMNVSTLELGDSALYLCASRQSDFLPSYEQYFGPGTRLTVT.

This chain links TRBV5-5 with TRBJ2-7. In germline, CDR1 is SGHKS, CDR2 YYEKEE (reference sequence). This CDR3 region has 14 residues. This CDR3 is CASSLEGFGYEQYF. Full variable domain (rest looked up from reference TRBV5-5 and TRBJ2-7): DAGVTQSPTHLIKTRGQQVTLRCSPISGHKSVSWYQQVLGQGPQFIFQYYEKEERGRGNFPDRFSARQFPNYSSELNVNALLLGDSALYLCASSLEGFGYEQYFGPGTRLTVT.

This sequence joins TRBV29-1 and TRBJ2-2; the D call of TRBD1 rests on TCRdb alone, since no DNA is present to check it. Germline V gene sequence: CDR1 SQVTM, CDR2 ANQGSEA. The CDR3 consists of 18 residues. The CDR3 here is CSAVPLDRAGGNTGELFF.

The CDR3 sequence is CASSHGEGRFLYEQYF. This sequence joins TRBV11-2 and TRBJ2-7; TCRdb outputs TRBD2, but without DNA this stays unchecked. The CDR3 spans 16 residues. Germline CDR1 reads SGHAT; CDR2 reads FQNNGV. Full variable domain (missing parts from reference TRBV11-2 and TRBJ2-7): EAGVAQSPRYKIIEKRQSVAFWCNPISGHATLYWYQQILGQGPKLLIQFQNNGVVDDSQLPKDRFSAERLKGVDSTLKIQPAKLEDSAVYLCASSHGEGRFLYEQYFGPGTRLTVT.